Detailed here is one T cell receptor (beta chain). TCRdb's copy holds only in-frame clones and misses some; the assay was immunoSEQ multiplex PCR. In the table there are approximately 110,000 clones, 80% to 90% of which are singletons. CDR1 is KGHDR and CDR2 is SFDVKD in the germline V gene. V lost 4 bases, J lost 6 bases, and 8 bases stayed unmatched. CDR3 length: 15 residues. This sample was taken from a study of blood T cell repertoires in COVID-19. Turning to the study itself: The United States, Italy and Spain supplied acute and convalescent COVID-19 samples.

The specimen sequenced was peripheral blood. This rearrangement joins TRBV24-1 to TRBJ1-2; 9 nucleotides agree with TRBD1. The receptor comes from a woman over 75 with active or convalescent COVID-19. CDR3 loop: CATSDPTGGTNGYTF. CDR3 nucleotides: TGTGCCACCAGTGACCCGACAGGGGGTACGAATGGCTACACCTTC.